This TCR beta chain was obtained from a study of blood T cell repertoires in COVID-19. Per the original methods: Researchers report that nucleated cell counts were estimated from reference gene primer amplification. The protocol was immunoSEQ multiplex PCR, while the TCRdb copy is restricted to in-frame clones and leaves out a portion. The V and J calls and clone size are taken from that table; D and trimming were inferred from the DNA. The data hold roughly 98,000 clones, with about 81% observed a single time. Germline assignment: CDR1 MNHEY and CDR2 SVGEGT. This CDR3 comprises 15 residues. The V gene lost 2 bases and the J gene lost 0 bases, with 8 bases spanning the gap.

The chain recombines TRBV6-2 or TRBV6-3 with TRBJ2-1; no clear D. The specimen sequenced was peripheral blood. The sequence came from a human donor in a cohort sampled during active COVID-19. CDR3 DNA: TGTGCCAGCAGTTACGGTCCTAGCTCCTACAATGAGCAGTTCTTC. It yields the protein CASSYGPSSYNEQFF.